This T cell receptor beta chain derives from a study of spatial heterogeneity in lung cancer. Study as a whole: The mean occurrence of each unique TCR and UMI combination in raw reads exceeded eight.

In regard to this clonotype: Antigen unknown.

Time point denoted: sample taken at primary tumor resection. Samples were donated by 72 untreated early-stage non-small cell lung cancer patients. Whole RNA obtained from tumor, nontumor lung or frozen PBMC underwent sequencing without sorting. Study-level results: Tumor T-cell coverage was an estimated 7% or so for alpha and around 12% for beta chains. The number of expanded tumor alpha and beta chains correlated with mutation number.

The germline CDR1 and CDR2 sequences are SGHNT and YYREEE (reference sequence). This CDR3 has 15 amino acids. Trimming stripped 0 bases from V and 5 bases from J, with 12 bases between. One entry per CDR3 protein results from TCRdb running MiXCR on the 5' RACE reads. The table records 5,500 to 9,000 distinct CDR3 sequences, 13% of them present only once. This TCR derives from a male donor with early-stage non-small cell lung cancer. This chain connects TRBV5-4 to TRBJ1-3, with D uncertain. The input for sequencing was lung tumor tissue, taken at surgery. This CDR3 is CASSLGNPGRNTIYF. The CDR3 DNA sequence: TGTGCCAGCAGCTTGGGTAACCCGGGAAGAAACACCATATATTTT.